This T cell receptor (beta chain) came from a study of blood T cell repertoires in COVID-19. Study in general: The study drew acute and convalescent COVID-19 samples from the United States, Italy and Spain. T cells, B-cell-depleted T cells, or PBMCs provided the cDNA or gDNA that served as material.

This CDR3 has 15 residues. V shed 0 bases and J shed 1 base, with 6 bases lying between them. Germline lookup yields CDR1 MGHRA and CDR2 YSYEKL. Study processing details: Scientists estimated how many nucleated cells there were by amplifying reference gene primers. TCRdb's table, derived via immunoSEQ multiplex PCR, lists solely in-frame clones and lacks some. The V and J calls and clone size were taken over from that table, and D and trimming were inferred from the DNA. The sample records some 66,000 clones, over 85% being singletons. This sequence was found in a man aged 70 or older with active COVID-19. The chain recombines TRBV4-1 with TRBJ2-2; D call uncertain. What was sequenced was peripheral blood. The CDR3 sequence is CASSQDTRNTGELFF. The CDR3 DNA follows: TGCGCCAGCAGCCAAGATACCAGGAACACCGGGGAGCTGTTTTTT.